The rows below give T cell receptor beta chains drawn from one sample of a study of response to subunit inactivated influenza vaccine. Using its own MiXCR run on the RT-PCR reads, TCRdb lists one record per CDR3 protein. In the table there are 530,000 or so distinct CDR3 sequences, about 25% of which are singletons. The sample in question was CD4+ T cells sorted from PBMCs, obtained about 5 days after vaccination. The receptors were gathered from a man in his fifties or sixties who received an inactivated influenza vaccine. The CDR3 runs from the conserved cysteine through the conserved F or W. D genes are given only for firm matches. Clone size is shown for a subset of rows, as once, few, many or a class of expanded clone.

J	V	length	D	size	DNA	CDR3
TRBJ1-1	TRBV30	14	.	.	TGTGCCTGGAGGGGAGGGCCGGTGAACACTGAAGCTTTCTTT	CAWRGGPVNTEAFF
TRBJ2-2	TRBV6-1	15	TRBD1	.	TGTGCCAGCAGATTGACAGGGGAGATCACCGGGGAGCTGTTTTTT	CASRLTGEITGELFF
TRBJ1-1	TRBV29-1	13	.	.	TGCAGCGTTGTGCGGATGATGAACACTGAAGCTTTCTTT	CSVVRMMNTEAFF
TRBJ2-3	TRBV20-1	12	.	.	TGCAGTGCTAGAGTTGGCTCAGATACGCAGTATTTT	CSARVGSDTQYF
TRBJ2-7	TRBV6-2/TRBV6-3	12	.	.	TGTGCCAGCAGGCGGACAGCCTACGAGCAGTACTTC	CASRRTAYEQYF
TRBJ1-5	TRBV28	16	.	.	TGTGCCAGCAGTTTCCCCCAGGTGAATAGCAATCAGCCCCAGCATTTT	CASSFPQVNSNQPQHF
TRBJ2-2	TRBV15	16	.	few	TGTGCCACCAGCAGAGGGGACCTAACGAACACCGGGGAGCTGTTTTTT	CATSRGDLTNTGELFF
TRBJ2-4	TRBV20-1	14	.	few	TGCAGTGCTAGACAGACAGGGACTAAAAACATTCAGTACTTC	CSARQTGTKNIQYF
TRBJ2-7	TRBV5-1	15	TRBD1	.	TGCGCCAGCAGCTTCGGGACAGCCGACTCCTACGAGCAGTACTTC	CASSFGTADSYEQYF
TRBJ2-1	TRBV20-1	15	TRBD2	.	TGCAGTGCTAGTAGGCTAGCGGGAGTCGGGGATGAGCAGTTCTTC	CSASRLAGVGDEQFF
TRBJ1-2	TRBV6-2/TRBV6-3	13	.	.	TGTGCCAGCGGGGGACCGCCATCCTATGGCTACACCTTC	CASGGPPSYGYTF
TRBJ1-1	TRBV9	13	.	.	TGTGCCAGCAGCGTTAACAGGGACACTGAAGCTTTCTTT	CASSVNRDTEAFF
TRBJ2-5	TRBV6-2/TRBV6-3	13	TRBD2	.	TGTGCCAGCAGACTTAGCGGGAGAGAGACCCAGTACTTC	CASRLSGRETQYF
TRBJ2-5	TRBV6-2/TRBV6-3	14	TRBD2	.	TGTGCCAGCAGCACCGGGACTAGCGGGGAGACCCAGTACTTC	CASSTGTSGETQYF
TRBJ2-3	TRBV5-1	15	.	few	TGCGCCAGCAGCTTGGGTTCAGCAGGGGCAGATACGCAGTATTTT	CASSLGSAGADTQYF
TRBJ2-1	TRBV20-1	14	TRBD1	few	TGCAGTGCTAGTACCTCGGGGACAGGCTTTGAGCAGTTCTTC	CSASTSGTGFEQFF
TRBJ2-1	TRBV27	16	TRBD1	few	TGTGCCAGCAGTTTATGGGGACAGAGCTCCTACAATGAGCAGTTCTTC	CASSLWGQSSYNEQFF
TRBJ2-1	TRBV10-3	15	.	few	TGTGCCATCAAAGCCTCGAGTGGCGTATACAATGAGCAGTTCTTC	CAIKASSGVYNEQFF
TRBJ1-4	TRBV6-1	14	TRBD1	.	TGTGCCAGCAGGCCGGCGACAGGGGATGAAAAACTGTTTTTT	CASRPATGDEKLFF
TRBJ2-6	TRBV5-1	16	.	.	TGCGCCAGCAGCTTGGAACCTAACACTGGGGCCAACGTCCTGACTTTC	CASSLEPNTGANVLTF
TRBJ2-2	TRBV10-3	15	TRBD1	few	TGTGCCGTCCGCCCCAGGGACAGGGGAACCGGGGAGCTGTTTTTT	CAVRPRDRGTGELFF
TRBJ2-5	TRBV5-1	15	.	few	TGCGCCAGCAGCCATGGGACGGCTACGCGAGAGACCCAGTACTTC	CASSHGTATRETQYF
TRBJ2-7	TRBV29-1	13	TRBD1	few	TGCAGCGCCTGGGACAGGGCGTCTTACGAGCAGTACTTC	CSAWDRASYEQYF
TRBJ2-3	TRBV20-1	15	TRBD2	few	TGCAGTGCTAGCGTACTAGCGGGGCCTACAGATACGCAGTATTTT	CSASVLAGPTDTQYF
TRBJ1-2	TRBV5-1	12	.	once	TGCGCCAGCAGAGTGACAGGCTATGGCTACACCTTC	CASRVTGYGYTF
TRBJ1-1	TRBV6-5	10	.	few	TGTGCCCTTAAGGGCACTGAAGCTTTCTTT	CALKGTEAFF
TRBJ2-1	TRBV11-3	16	.	.	TGTGCCAGCAGCTCCTCCAGCGGAGTCCCCAACAATGAGCAGTTCTTC	CASSSSSGVPNNEQFF
TRBJ1-5	TRBV7-2	13	.	.	TGTGCCAGCAGCTTAACGTCAGATCAGCCCCAGCATTTT	CASSLTSDQPQHF
TRBJ2-1	TRBV4-3	15	TRBD2	.	TGCGCCAGCAGCAAAAGGACTAGCGGGAGCTATGAGCAGTTCTTC	CASSKRTSGSYEQFF
TRBJ2-1	TRBV11-2	15	TRBD1	.	TGTGCCAGCAGCCCACCGGACAGGGTTTACAATGAGCAGTTCTTC	CASSPPDRVYNEQFF
TRBJ2-5	TRBV7-2	14	.	few	TGTGCCAGCAGCTTAATCGGGGGCGGGGAGACCCAGTACTTC	CASSLIGGGETQYF
TRBJ2-7	TRBV27	14	.	.	TGTGCCAGCAGTGCACAGGGTTTCACGGACGAGCAGTACTTC	CASSAQGFTDEQYF
TRBJ2-3	TRBV5-1	16	TRBD2	.	TGCGCCAGCAGCTCGACTAGCGGTACTAGCACAGATACGCAGTATTTT	CASSSTSGTSTDTQYF
TRBJ2-7	TRBV15	13	.	.	TGTGCCACCAGCAGAGCGTTGGAATACGAGCAGTACTTC	CATSRALEYEQYF
TRBJ2-1	TRBV20-1	15	.	few	TGCAGTGCTAGAGAACGGCCGGACGTCTACAATGAGCAGTTCTTC	CSARERPDVYNEQFF
TRBJ1-5	TRBV20-1	14	.	.	TGCAGTGGTCAGACAGGTCATAGCAATCAGCCCCAGCATTTT	CSGQTGHSNQPQHF
TRBJ2-1	TRBV24-1	16	TRBD2	.	TGTGCCACCAGTGATTCCATGGCGGGAGGGTACAATGAGCAGTTCTTC	CATSDSMAGGYNEQFF
TRBJ2-7	TRBV5-1	14	.	few	TGCGCCAGCAGCGCGGTCGATCTAAGGGACGAGCAGTACTTC	CASSAVDLRDEQYF
TRBJ2-7	TRBV9	17	TRBD1	few	TGTGCCAGCAGCCCTCAGGGACAGGGACTGGGGGCCTACGAGCAGTACTTC	CASSPQGQGLGAYEQYF
TRBJ2-2	TRBV29-1	14	.	.	TGCAGCGTTGAATTGGGGGCAGGACCCGGGGAGCTGTTTTTT	CSVELGAGPGELFF
TRBJ2-2	TRBV4-3	17	.	.	TGCGCCAGCAGCCAAGAAGGGGCGGGGTCAAACACCGGGGAGCTGTTTTTT	CASSQEGAGSNTGELFF
TRBJ1-1	TRBV29-1	13	.	.	TGCAGCGTTGGTCACCGGCTGAACACTGAAGCTTTCTTT	CSVGHRLNTEAFF
TRBJ2-6	TRBV29-1	17	.	few	TGCAGCGTTGGATCCGGGACCGATAGGTCTGGGGCCAACGTCCTGACTTTC	CSVGSGTDRSGANVLTF
TRBJ1-2	TRBV27	15	.	.	TGTGCCAGCAGTCCCATCCCGACTGAGAACTATGGCTACACCTTC	CASSPIPTENYGYTF
TRBJ1-5	TRBV12-3/TRBV12-4	13	.	many	TGTGCCAGCAGGTCGGTAGCCTCTCAGCCCCAGCATTTT	CASRSVASQPQHF
TRBJ2-3	TRBV6-1	14	TRBD2	.	TGTGCCAGCACTAGCGGGAGTCGAACAGATACGCAGTATTTT	CASTSGSRTDTQYF
TRBJ2-7	TRBV6-2/TRBV6-3	17	TRBD2	.	TGTGCCAGCAGTTACTCGATTGGGACTAGCGGTACCTACGAGCAGTACTTC	CASSYSIGTSGTYEQYF
TRBJ1-1	TRBV12-3/TRBV12-4	15	TRBD1	.	TGTGCCAGCAGCTGGACAGGGGGCAGGAACACTGAAGCTTTCTTT	CASSWTGGRNTEAFF
TRBJ2-2	TRBV12-3/TRBV12-4	15	TRBD1	few	TGTGCCAGCAGCAGACAGGGAACGAACACCGGGGAGCTGTTTTTT	CASSRQGTNTGELFF